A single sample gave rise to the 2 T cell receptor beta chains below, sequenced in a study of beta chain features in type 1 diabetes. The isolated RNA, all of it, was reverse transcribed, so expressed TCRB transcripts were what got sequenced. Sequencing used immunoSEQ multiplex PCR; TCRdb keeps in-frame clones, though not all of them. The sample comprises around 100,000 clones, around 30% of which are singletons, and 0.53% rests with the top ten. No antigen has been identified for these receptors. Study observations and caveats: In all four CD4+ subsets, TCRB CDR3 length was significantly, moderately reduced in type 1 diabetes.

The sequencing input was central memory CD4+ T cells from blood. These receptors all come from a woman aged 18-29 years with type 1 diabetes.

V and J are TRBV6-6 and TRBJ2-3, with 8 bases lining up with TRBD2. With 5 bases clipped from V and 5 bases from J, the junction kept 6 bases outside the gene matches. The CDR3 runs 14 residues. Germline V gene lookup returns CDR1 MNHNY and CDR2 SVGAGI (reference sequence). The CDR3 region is CASSKAGVGDTQYF. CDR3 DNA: TGTGCCAGCAGTAAAGCGGGAGTCGGAGATACGCAGTATTTT.

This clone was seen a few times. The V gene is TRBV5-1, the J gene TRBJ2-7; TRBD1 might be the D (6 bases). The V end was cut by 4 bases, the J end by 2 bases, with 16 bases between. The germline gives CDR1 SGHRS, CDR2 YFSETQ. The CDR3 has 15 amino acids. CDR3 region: CASSQGGGVTYEQYF. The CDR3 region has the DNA TGCGCCAGCAGCCAAGGGGGTGGGGTGACCTACGAGCAGTACTTC.